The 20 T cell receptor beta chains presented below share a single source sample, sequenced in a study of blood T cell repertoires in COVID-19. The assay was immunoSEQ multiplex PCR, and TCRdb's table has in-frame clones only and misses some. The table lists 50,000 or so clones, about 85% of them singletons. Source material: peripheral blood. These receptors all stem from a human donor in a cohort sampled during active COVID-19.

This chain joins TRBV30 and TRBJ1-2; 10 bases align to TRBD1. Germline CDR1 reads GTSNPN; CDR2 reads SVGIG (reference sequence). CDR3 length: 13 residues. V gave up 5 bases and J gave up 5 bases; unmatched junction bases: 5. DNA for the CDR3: TGTGCCTGGTCCGGGACAGGGGAATATGGCTACACCTTC. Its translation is CAWSGTGEYGYTF.

In DNA form, the CDR3 reads TGTGCCAGCTCATCTGGACAGGGGCTTACCTATGGCTACACCTTC. It encodes CASSSGQGLTYGYTF. V gene TRBV18 combines with J gene TRBJ1-2; 9 nucleotides match TRBD1. J was trimmed by 4 bases and V by 5 bases; bases with no gene match: 8. The length of the CDR3 is 15 residues. Germline values: CDR1 KGHSH, CDR2 LQKENI.

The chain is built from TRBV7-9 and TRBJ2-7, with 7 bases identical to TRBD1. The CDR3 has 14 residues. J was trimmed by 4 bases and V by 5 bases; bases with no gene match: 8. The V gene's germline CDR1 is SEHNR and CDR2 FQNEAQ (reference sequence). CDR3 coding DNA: TGTGCCAGCAGCGCCAGACAGGGATCATACGAGCAGTACTTC. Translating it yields CASSARQGSYEQYF.

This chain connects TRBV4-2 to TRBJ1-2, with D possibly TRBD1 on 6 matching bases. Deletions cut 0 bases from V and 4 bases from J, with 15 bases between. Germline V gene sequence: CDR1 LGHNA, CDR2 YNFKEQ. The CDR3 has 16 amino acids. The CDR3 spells CASSQDTGQVRYGYTF. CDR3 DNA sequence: TGTGCCAGCAGCCAAGACACAGGGCAGGTACGCTATGGCTACACCTTC.

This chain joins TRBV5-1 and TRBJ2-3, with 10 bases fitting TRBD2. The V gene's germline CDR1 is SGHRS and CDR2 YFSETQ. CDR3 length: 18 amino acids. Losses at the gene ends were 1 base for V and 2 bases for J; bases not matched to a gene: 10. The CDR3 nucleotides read TGCGCCAGCAGCTTGAGGAGCGGAAGCGGGAGGGCCACAGATACGCAGTATTTT. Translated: CASSLRSGSGRATDTQYF.

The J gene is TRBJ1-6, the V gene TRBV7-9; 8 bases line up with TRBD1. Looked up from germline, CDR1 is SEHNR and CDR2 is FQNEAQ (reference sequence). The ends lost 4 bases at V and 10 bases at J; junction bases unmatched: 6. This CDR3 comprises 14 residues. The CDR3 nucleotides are TGTGCCAGCAGCTCGGGACAGGTGGGCTCACCCCTCCACTTT. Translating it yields CASSSGQVGSPLHF.

CDR3 sequence: CASSDLGAIQYF. The CDR3 nucleotides are TGTGCCAGCAGTGACCTGGGAGCCATTCAGTACTTC. The chain couples TRBV6-1 to TRBJ2-4, with D tentatively TRBD2 (5 bases). The CDR3 sequence is 12 residues long. Germline V CDR1 and CDR2: MNHNS, SASEGT. Trimming took 3 bases from V and 9 from J, leaving 9 bases between them.

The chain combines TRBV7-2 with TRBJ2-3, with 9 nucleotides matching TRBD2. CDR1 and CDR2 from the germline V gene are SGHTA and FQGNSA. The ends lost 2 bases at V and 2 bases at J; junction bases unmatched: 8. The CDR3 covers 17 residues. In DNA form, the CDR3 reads TGTGCCAGCAGCTTACGTAACCTAGCGGGATCCACAGATACGCAGTATTTT. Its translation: CASSLRNLAGSTDTQYF.

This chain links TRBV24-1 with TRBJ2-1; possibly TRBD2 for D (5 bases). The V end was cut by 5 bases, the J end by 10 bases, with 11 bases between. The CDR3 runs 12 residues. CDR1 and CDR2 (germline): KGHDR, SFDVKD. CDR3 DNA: TGTGCCACCAGTGGACGAACTAGAGAGCAGTTCTTC. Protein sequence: CATSGRTREQFF.

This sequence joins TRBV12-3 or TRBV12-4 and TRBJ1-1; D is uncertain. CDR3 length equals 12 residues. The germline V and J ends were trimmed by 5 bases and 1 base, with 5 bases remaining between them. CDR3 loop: CASSIRNTEAFF. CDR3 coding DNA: TGTGCCAGCAGTATCAGGAACACTGAAGCTTTCTTT.

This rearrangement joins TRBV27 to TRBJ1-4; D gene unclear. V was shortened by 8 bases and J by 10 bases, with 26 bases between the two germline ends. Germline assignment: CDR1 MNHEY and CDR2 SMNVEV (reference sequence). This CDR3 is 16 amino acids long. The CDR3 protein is CASSSGSQSHVGKLFF. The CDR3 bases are TGTGCCAGCTCCTCGGGGAGCCAGTCCCATGTGGGAAAACTGTTTTTT.

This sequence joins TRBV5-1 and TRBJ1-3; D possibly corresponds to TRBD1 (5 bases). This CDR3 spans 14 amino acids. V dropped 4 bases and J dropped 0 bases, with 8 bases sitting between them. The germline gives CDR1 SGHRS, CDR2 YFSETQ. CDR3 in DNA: TGCGCCAGCAGCCGCGACAGCTCTGGAAACACCATATATTTT. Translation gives CASSRDSSGNTIYF.

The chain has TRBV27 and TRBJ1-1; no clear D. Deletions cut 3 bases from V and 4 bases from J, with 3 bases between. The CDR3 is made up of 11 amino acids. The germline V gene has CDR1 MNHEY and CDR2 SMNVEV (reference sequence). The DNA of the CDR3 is TGTGCCAGCAGTTTCAGCACTGAAGCTTTCTTT. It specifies CASSFSTEAFF.

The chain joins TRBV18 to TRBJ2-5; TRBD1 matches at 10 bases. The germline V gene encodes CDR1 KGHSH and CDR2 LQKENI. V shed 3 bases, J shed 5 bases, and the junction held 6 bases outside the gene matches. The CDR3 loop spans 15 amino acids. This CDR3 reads CASSPRTGGGETQYF. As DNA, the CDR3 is TGTGCCAGCTCACCCCGGACAGGGGGAGGGGAGACCCAGTACTTC.

The DNA of the CDR3 is TGCAGCGCGGGACACCCAGGCGAGCAGTACTTC. This gives the protein CSAGHPGEQYF. V is TRBV29-1 and J is TRBJ2-7, with D possibly TRBD1 on 6 matching bases. CDR1 SQVTM and CDR2 ANQGSEA come from the germline V gene. V dropped 7 bases and J dropped 6 bases, with 13 bases sitting between them. The CDR3 sequence is 11 residues long.

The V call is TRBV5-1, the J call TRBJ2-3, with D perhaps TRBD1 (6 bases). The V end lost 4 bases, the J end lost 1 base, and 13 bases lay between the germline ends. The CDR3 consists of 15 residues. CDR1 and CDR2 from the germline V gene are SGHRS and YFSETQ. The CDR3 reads CASSEGQTRTDTQYF. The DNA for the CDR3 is TGCGCCAGCAGCGAAGGACAGACTCGCACAGATACGCAGTATTTT. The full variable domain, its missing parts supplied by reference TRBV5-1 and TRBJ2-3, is KAGVTQTPRYLIKTRGQQVTLSCSPISGHRSVSWYQQTPGQGLQFLFEYFSETQRNKGNFPGRFSGRQFSNSRSEMNVSTLELGDSALYLCASSEGQTRTDTQYFGPGTRLTVL.

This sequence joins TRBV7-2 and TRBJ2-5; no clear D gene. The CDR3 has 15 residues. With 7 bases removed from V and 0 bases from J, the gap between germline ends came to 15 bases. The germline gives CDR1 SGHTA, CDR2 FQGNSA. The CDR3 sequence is CASTPGGLYQETQYF. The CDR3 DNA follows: TGTGCCAGCACCCCCGGTGGGCTGTACCAAGAGACCCAGTACTTC.

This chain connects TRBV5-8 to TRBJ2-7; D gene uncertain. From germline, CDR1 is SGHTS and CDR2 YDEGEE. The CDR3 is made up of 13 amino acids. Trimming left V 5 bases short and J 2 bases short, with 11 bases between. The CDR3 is CASSMQFAYEQYF. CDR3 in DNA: TGTGCCAGCAGTATGCAGTTTGCCTACGAGCAGTACTTC.

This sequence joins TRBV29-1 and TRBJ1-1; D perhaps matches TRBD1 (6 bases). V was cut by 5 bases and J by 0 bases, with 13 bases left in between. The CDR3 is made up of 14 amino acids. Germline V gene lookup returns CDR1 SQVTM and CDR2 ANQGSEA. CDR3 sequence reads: CSVLQGSMNTEAFF. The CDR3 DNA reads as TGCAGCGTTTTACAGGGTAGTATGAACACTGAAGCTTTCTTT.

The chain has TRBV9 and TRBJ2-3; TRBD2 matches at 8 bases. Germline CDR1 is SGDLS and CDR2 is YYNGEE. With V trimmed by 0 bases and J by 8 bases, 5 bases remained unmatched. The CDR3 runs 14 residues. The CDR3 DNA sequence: TGTGCCAGCAGCGTAGTCGGGGGGGCGGGTACGCAGTATTTT. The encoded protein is CASSVVGGAGTQYF.